This is a list of T cell receptor beta chains from one sample in a study of T cell changes during pregnancy in multiple sclerosis. The repertoire was sequenced with immunoSEQ multiplex PCR; TCRdb's copy has only in-frame clones and lacks some. This table has 20,000 to 25,000 clones, more than 85% appearing once. The source was CD4+ T cells from peripheral blood mononuclear cells, collected in the third trimester of pregnancy. The receptors come from a female donor with multiple sclerosis, enrolled in a pregnancy study. Both conserved end residues are part of each CDR3. Fields, in order: clone size, D gene, J gene, V gene, CDR3 protein, CDR3 DNA. A D gene is named only where the DNA matches it firmly. Where a row states a size, it is once, few, many or the class of an expanded clone; other rows omit it.

- | TRBD1 | TRBJ2-7 | TRBV4-1 | CASRFGPGQSYEQYF | TGCGCCAGCAGGTTTGGACCGGGACAGAGCTACGAGCAGTACTTC
- | TRBD1 | TRBJ1-2 | TRBV27 | CASRVEGAGYYGYTF | TGTGCCAGCAGGGTCGAGGGGGCGGGTTACTATGGCTACACCTTC
- | - | TRBJ2-4 | TRBV5-6 | CASSLESGMEFRSNIQYF | TGTGCCAGCAGCTTGGAGTCCGGGATGGAGTTTCGATCAAACATTCAGTACTTC
once | TRBD1 | TRBJ1-2 | TRBV7-2 | CASSLMGQGYTF | TGTGCCAGCAGCCTGATGGGACAGGGCTACACCTTC
- | - | TRBJ2-1 | TRBV6-4 | CASSDNYNNEQFF | TGTGCCAGCAGTGACAATTATAACAATGAGCAGTTCTTC
once | TRBD1 | TRBJ2-1 | TRBV11-2 | CASSLEGQAYNEQFF | TGTGCCAGCAGCTTAGAGGGACAGGCCTACAATGAGCAGTTCTTC
- | - | TRBJ2-7 | TRBV2 | CASASRGYEQYF | TGTGCCAGCGCTAGCAGGGGTTACGAGCAGTACTTC
- | TRBD1 | TRBJ1-2 | TRBV9 | CASSRDREGLGGYTF | TGTGCCAGCAGTCGGGACAGGGAGGGCCTTGGCGGCTACACCTTC
- | TRBD1 | TRBJ1-2 | TRBV5-1 | CASSSGTGLNYGYTF | TGCGCCAGCAGCTCAGGGACAGGCCTTAACTATGGCTACACCTTC
- | - | TRBJ1-4 | TRBV5-6 | CASSLDRSATNEKLFF | TGTGCCAGCAGTCTCGACAGGAGTGCAACTAATGAAAAACTGTTTTTT
- | - | TRBJ1-4 | TRBV2 | CATQRERVGGEKLFF | TGTGCCACCCAACGGGAGAGGGTAGGAGGGGAAAAACTGTTTTTT